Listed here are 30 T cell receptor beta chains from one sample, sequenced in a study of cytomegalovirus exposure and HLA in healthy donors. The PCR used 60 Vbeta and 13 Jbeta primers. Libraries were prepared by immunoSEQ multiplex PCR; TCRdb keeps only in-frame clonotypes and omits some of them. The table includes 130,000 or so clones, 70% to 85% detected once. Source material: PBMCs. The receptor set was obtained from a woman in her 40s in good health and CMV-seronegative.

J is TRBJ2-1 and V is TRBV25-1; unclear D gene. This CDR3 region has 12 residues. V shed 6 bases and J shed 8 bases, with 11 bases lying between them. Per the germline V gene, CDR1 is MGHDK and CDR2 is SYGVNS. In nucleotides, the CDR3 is TGTGCCAGCAGCCTAGGCCTCCATGAGCAGTTCTTC. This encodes CASSLGLHEQFF.

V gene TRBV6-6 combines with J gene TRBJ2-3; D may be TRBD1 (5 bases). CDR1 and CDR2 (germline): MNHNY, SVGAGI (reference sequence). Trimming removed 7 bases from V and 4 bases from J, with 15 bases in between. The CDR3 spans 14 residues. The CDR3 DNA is TGTGCCAGCAAAACAGGATCTTTGTCAGATACGCAGTATTTT. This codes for CASKTGSLSDTQYF.

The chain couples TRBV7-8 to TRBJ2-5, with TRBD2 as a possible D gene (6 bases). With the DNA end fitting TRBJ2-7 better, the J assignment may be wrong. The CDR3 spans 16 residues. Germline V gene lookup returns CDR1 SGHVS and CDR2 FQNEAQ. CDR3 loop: CASSSTGRQGSYEQYF. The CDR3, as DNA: TGTGCCAGCAGCTCTACGGGGAGGCAGGGTTCCTACGAGCAGTACTTC.

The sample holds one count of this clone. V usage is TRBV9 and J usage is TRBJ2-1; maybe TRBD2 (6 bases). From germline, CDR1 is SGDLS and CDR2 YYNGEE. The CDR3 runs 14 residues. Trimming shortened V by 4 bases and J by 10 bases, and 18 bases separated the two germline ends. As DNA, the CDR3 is TGTGCCAGCAGCTCAACGGGGACTTCAAGGGAGCAGTTCTTC. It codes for CASSSTGTSREQFF. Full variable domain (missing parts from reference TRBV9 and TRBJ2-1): DSGVTQTPKHLITATGQRVTLRCSPRSGDLSVYWYQQSLDQGLQFLIQYYNGEERAKGNILERFSAQQFPDLHSELNLSSLELGDSALYFCASSSTGTSREQFFGPGTRLTVL.

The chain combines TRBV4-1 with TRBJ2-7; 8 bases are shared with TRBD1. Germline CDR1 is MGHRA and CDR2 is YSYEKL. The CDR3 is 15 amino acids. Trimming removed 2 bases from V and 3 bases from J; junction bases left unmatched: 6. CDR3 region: CASSQTPGTGYEQYF. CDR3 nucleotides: TGCGCCAGCAGCCAAACCCCAGGGACAGGCTACGAGCAGTACTTC.

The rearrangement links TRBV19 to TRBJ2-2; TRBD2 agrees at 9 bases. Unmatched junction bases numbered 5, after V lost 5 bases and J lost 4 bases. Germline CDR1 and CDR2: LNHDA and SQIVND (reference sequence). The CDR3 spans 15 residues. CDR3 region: CASSFSGRVTGELFF. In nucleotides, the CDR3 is TGTGCCAGTAGTTTTAGCGGGAGAGTCACCGGGGAGCTGTTTTTT.

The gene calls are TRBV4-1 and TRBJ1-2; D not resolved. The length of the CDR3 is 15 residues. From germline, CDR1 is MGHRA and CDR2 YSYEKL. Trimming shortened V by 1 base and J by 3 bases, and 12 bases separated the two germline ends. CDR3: CASSQGESGDYGYTF. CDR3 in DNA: TGCGCCAGCAGCCAAGGGGAGAGTGGCGACTATGGCTACACCTTC.

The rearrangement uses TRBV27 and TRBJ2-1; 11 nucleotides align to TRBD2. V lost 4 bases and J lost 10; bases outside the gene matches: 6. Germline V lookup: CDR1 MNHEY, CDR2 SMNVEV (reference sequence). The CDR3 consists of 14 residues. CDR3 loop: CASSSSTSGEEQFF. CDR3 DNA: TGTGCCAGCAGTTCCTCGACTAGCGGGGAGGAGCAGTTCTTC.

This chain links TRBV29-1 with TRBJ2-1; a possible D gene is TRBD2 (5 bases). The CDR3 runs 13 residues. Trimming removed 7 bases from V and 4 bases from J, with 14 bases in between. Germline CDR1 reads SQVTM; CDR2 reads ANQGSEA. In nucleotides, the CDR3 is TGCAGCGGGGCTAGCCCGAATTACAATGAGCAGTTCTTC. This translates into CSGASPNYNEQFF.

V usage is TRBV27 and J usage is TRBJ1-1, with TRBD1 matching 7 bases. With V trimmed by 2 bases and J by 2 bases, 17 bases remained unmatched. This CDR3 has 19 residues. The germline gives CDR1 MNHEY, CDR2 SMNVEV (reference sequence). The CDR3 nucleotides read TGTGCCAGCAGTTTAAGGAGTCATCAGGGGGTGGAAGGAAACACTGAAGCTTTCTTT. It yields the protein CASSLRSHQGVEGNTEAFF.

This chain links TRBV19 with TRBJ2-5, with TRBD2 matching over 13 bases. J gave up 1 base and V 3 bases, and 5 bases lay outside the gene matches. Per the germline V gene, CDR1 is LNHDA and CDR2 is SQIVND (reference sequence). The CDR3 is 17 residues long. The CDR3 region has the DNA TGTGCCAGTAGTATCGGACTAGCGGGGGCGGCCCAAGAGACCCAGTACTTC. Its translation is CASSIGLAGAAQETQYF.

The CDR3 nucleotides are TGTGCCAGTAGTATGTTGTTGCGGGACAGGTTTGAAAAACTGTTTTTT. It encodes CASSMLLRDRFEKLFF. This sequence joins TRBV19 and TRBJ1-4; TRBD1 aligns across 8 bases. In germline, CDR1 is LNHDA, CDR2 SQIVND (reference sequence). The CDR3 loop spans 16 amino acids. V gave up 3 bases and J gave up 7 bases; unmatched junction bases: 10.

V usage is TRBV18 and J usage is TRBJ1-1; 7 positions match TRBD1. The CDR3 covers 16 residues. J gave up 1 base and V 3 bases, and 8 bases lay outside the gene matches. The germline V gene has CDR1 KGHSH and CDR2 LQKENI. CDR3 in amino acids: CASSPRQGGQNTEAFF. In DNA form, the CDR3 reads TGTGCCAGCTCACCGAGACAGGGCGGGCAGAACACTGAAGCTTTCTTT.

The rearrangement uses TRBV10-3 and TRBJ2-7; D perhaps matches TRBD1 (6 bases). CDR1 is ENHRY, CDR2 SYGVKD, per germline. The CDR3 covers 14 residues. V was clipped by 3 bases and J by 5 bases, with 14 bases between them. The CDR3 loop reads CAISDDSGVDEQYF. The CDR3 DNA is TGTGCCATCAGTGATGATTCAGGGGTGGACGAGCAGTACTTC.

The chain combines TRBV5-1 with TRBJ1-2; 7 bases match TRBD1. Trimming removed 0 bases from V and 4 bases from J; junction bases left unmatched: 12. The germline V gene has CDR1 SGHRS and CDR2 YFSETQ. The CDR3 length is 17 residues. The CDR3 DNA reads TGCGCCAGCAGCTTGGGGCCAGGGACAGTCGACCGCTATGGCTACACCTTC. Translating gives CASSLGPGTVDRYGYTF.

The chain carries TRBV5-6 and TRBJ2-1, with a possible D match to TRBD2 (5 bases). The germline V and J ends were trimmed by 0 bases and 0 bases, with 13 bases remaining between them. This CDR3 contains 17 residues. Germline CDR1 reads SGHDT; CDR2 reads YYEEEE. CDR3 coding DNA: TGTGCCAGCAGCTTGGCCACTAGACCCCGCTCCTACAATGAGCAGTTCTTC. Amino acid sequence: CASSLATRPRSYNEQFF.

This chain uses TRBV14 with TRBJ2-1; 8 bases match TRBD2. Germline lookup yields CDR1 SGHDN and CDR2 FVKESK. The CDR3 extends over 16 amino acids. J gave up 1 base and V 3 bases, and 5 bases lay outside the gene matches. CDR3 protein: CASSQIGGASYNEQFF. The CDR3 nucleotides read TGTGCCAGCAGCCAGATCGGGGGGGCTTCCTACAATGAGCAGTTCTTC. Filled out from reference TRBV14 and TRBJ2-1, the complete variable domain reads EAGVTQFPSHSVIEKGQTVTLRCDPISGHDNLYWYRRVMGKEIKFLLHFVKESKQDESGMPNNRFLAERTGGTYSTLKVQPAELEDSGVYFCASSQIGGASYNEQFFGPGTRLTVL.

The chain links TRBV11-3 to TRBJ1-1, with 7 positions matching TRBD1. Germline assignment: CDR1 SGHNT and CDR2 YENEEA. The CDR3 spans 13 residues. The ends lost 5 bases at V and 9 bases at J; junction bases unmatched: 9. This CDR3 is CASSLGQASKAFF. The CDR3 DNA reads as TGTGCCAGCAGCCTCGGACAGGCGAGTAAAGCTTTCTTT.

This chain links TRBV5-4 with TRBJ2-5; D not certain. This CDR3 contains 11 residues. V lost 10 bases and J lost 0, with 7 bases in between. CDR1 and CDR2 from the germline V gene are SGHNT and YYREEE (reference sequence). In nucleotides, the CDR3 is TGTGCCGTTGGAGACCAAGAGACCCAGTACTTC. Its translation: CAVGDQETQYF.

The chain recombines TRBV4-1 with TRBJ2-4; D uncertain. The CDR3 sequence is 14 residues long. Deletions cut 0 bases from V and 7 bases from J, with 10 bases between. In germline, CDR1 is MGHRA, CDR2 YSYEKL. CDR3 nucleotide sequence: TGCGCCAGCAGCCAAGATGTCGTCGGGAACATTCAGTACTTC. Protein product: CASSQDVVGNIQYF.

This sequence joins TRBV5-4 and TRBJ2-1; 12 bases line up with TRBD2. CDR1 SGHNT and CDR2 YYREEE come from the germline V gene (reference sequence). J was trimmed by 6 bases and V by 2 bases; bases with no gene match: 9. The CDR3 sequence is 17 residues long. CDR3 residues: CASSLQMLAGGGNEQFF. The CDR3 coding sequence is TGTGCCAGCAGCTTACAAATGCTAGCGGGAGGGGGCAATGAGCAGTTCTTC.

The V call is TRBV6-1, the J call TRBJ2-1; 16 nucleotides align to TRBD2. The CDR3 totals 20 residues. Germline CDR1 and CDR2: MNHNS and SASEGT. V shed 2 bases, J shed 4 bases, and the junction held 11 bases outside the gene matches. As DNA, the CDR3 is TGTGCCAGCAGTGAAAATGGTGGGACTAGCGGGAGGGGATATTACAATGAGCAGTTCTTC. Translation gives CASSENGGTSGRGYYNEQFF.

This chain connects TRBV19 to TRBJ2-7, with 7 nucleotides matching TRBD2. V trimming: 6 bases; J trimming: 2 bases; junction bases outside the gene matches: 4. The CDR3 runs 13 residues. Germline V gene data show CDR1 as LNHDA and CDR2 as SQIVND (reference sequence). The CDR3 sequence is CASSWEGTYEQYF. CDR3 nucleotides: TGTGCCAGTAGCTGGGAGGGGACCTACGAGCAGTACTTC.

CDR3 region: CASSQDQTFYNEQFF. The CDR3 DNA sequence: TGCGCCAGCAGCCAAGATCAGACTTTCTACAATGAGCAGTTCTTC. The chain uses TRBV4-3 and TRBJ2-1; D remains ambiguous. CDR3 length: 15 amino acids. The V gene's germline CDR1 is LGHNA and CDR2 YSLEER. V was trimmed by 0 bases and J by 3 bases, leaving 9 bases between them.

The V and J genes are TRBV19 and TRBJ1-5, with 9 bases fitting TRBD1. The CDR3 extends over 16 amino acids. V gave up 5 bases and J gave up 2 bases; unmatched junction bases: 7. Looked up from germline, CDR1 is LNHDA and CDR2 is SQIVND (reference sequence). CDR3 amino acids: CASSVLWTGGNQPQHF. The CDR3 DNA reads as TGTGCCAGTAGTGTTCTCTGGACAGGGGGCAATCAGCCCCAGCATTTT.

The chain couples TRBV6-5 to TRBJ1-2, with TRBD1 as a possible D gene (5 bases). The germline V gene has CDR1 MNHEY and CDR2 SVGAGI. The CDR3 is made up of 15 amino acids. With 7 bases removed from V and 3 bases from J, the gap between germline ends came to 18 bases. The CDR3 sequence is CASKGLVRGDYGYTF. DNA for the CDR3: TGTGCCAGCAAAGGGCTCGTTAGGGGCGACTATGGCTACACCTTC.

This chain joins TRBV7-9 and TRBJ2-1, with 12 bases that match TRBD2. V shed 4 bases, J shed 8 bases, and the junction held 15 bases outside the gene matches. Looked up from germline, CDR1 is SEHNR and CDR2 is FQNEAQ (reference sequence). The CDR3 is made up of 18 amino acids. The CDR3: CASSSITLLAGGRDEQFF. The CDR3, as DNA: TGTGCCAGCAGCTCGATAACATTACTAGCGGGAGGTCGGGATGAGCAGTTCTTC.

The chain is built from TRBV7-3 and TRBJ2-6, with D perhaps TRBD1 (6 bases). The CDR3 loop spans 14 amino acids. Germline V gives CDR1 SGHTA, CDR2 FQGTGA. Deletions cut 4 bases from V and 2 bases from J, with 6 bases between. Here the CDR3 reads CASSWTAGANVLTF. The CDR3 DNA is TGTGCCAGCAGCTGGACAGCTGGGGCCAACGTCCTGACTTTC. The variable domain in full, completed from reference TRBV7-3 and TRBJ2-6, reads GAGVSQTPSNKVTEKGKYVELRCDPISGHTALYWYRQSLGQGPEFLIYFQGTGAADDSGLPNDRFFAVRPEGSVSTLKIQRTERGDSAVYLCASSWTAGANVLTFGAGSRLTVL.

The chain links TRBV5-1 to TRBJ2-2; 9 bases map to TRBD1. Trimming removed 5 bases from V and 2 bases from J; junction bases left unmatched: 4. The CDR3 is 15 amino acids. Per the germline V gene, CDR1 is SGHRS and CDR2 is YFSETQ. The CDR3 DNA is TGCGCCAGCAGGCTCACAGGGGGCAACACCGGGGAGCTGTTTTTT. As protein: CASRLTGGNTGELFF.

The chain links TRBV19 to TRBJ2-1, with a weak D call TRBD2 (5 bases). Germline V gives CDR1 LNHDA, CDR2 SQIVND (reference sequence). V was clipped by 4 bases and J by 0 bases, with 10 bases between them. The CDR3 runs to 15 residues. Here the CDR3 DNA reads TGTGCCAGTAGTAGGACGGGGAGCTCCTACAATGAGCAGTTCTTC. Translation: CASSRTGSSYNEQFF.